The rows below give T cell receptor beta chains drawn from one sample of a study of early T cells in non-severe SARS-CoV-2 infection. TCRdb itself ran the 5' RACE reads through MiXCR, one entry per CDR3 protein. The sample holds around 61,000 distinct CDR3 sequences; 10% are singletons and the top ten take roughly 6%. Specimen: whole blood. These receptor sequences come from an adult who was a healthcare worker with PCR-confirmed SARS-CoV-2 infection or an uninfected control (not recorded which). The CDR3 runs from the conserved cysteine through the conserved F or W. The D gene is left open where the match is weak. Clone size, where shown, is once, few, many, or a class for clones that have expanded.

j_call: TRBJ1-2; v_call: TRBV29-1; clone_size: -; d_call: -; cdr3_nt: TGCAGCGTCAGAGGGGGATCTAACTATGGCTACACCTTC; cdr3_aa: CSVRGGSNYGYTF
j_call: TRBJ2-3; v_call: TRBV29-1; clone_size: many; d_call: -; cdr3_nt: TGCAGCGGAGTCGTTGATACGCAGTATTTT; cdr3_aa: CSGVVDTQYF
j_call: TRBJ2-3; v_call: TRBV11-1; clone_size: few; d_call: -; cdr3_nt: TGTGCCAGCAGCTTAGATGGGGGGCTGTCAGATACGCAGTATTTT; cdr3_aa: CASSLDGGLSDTQYF
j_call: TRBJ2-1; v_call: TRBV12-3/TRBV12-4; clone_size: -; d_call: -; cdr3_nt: TGTGCCAGCAGTACCCTAGACTCCTACAATGAGCAGTTCTTC; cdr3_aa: CASSTLDSYNEQFF
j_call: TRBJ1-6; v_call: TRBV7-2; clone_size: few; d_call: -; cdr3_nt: TGTGCCAGCAGCCGACTTAATTCACCCCTCCACTTT; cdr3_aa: CASSRLNSPLHF
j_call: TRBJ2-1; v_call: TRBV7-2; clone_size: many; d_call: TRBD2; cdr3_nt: TGTGCCAGCAGCCCCCGCCTAGCGGGCCACAATGAGCAGTTCTTC; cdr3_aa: CASSPRLAGHNEQFF
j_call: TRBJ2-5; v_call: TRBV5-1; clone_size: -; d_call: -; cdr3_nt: TGCGCCAGCAGCAGGCGGGGAGAGACCCAGTACTTC; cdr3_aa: CASSRRGETQYF
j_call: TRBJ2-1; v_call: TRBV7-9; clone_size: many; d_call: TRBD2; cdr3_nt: TGTGCCAGCAGATATTCCCTAGCGGACGAGCAGTTCTTC; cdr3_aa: CASRYSLADEQFF
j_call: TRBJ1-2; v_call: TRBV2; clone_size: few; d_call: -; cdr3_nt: TGTGCCAGCAGTAACAGTGTTGACTATGGCTACACCTTC; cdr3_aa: CASSNSVDYGYTF
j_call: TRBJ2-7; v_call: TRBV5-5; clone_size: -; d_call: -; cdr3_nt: TGTGCCAGCAGCTTGGAACCGTTCGGACAGCTCGGCGAGCAGTACTTC; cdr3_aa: CASSLEPFGQLGEQYF
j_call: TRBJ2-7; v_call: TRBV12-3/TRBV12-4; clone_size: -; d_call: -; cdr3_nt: TGTGCCAGCAGTGTAGGGGACGAGCAGTACTTC; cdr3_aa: CASSVGDEQYF
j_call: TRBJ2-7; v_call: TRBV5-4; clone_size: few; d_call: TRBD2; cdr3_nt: TGTGCCAGCAGCAGAGGAGGCGGGACTAGCGGGTACGAGCAGTACTTC; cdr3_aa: CASSRGGGTSGYEQYF
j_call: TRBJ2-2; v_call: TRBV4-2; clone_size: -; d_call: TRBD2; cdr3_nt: TGTGCCAGCAGCCAAGTGAGGAGTACTAGCGCGTTGGGCACCGGGGAGCTGTTTTTT; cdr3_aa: CASSQVRSTSALGTGELFF
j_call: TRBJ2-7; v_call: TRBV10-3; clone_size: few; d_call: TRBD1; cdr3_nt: TGTGCCATCAGTGCAATCTGGGACAGGGGCAACGAGCAGTACTTC; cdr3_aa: CAISAIWDRGNEQYF
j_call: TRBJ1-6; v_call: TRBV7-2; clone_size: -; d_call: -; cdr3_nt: TGTGCCAGCAGCTCCTTCAGAGGAAGCTCCTATAATTCACCCCTCCACTTT; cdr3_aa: CASSSFRGSSYNSPLHF
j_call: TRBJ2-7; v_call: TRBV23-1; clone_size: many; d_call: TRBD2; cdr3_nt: TGCGCCTTGGCGGGAGGACCTAAAGTTTACGAGCAGTACTTC; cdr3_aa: CALAGGPKVYEQYF
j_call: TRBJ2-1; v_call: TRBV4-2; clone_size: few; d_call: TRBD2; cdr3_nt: TGTGCCAGCAGCCAAGGCCTCAGTCTAGCGGGCTTTACTCTTCTGTTCTTC; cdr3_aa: CASSQGLSLAGFTLLFF
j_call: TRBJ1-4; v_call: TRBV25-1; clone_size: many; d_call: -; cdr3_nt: TGTGCCAGCAGTGGCAGTTTCGGGTACCGAAAACTGTTTTTT; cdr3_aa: CASSGSFGYRKLFF
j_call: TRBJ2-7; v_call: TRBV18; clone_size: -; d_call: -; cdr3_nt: TGTGCCAGCTCACCTTTAGGGGCTTATCGAGACGAGCAGTACTTC; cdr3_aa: CASSPLGAYRDEQYF
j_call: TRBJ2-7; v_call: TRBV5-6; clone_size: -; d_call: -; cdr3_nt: TGTGCCAGCAGCTTGGAAACGGGGGATCTCCACGAGCAGTACTTC; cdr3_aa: CASSLETGDLHEQYF
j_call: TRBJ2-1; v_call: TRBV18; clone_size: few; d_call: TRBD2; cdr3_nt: TGTGCCAGCTCACCACCCAACACTAGCGGGAGGGGCGCTGAGCAGTTCTTC; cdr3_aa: CASSPPNTSGRGAEQFF
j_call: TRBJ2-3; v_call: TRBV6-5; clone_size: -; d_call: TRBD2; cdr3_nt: TGTGCCAGCAGTCGGGACTACTACACAGATACGCAGTATTTT; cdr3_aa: CASSRDYYTDTQYF
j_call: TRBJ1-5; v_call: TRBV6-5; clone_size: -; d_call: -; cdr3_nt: TGTGCCAGCAGTACAGGCAACCAGCCCCAGCATTTT; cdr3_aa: CASSTGNQPQHF
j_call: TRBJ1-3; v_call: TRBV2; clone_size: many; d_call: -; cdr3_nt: TGTGCCAGCAGAGGAGGAAACACCATATATTTT; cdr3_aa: CASRGGNTIYF
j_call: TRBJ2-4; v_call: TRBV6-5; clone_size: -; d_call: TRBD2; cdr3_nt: TGTGCCACGTCCCCAGGACTAGCGGGAGGGATAGCCAAAAACATTCAGTACTTC; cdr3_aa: CATSPGLAGGIAKNIQYF
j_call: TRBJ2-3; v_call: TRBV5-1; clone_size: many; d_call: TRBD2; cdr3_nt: TGCGCCAGCAGCGTCGGACTAGCGGGCACAGATACGCAGTATTTT; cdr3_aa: CASSVGLAGTDTQYF
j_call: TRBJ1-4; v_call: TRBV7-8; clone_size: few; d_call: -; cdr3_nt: TGTGCCAGCAAACTTTTCTCCATCCCTAATGAAAAACTGTTTTTT; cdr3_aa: CASKLFSIPNEKLFF
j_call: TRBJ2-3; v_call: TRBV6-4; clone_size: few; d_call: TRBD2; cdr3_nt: TGTGCCAGCAGTGACTCGAGAGCGGGAGGGCCGACAGATACGCAGTATTTT; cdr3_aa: CASSDSRAGGPTDTQYF
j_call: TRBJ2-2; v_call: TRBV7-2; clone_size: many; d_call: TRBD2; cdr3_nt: TGTGCCAGCAGCTTAGCGGCTAGCGGGCTCACGAACACCGGGGAGCTGTTTTTT; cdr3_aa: CASSLAASGLTNTGELFF
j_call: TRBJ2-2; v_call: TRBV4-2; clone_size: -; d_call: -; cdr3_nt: TGTGCCAGCAGCCAAGTCCCCGGGGAGCTGTTTTTT; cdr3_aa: CASSQVPGELFF
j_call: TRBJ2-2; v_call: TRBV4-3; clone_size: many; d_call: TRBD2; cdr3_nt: TGCGCCAGCAGCCACCAATCTAGCGGGAGGATTCTCACCGGGGAGCTGTTTTTT; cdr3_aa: CASSHQSSGRILTGELFF
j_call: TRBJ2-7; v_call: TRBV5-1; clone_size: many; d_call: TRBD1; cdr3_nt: TGCGCCAGCAGCCCCGGACAGGGCCTGGGCGAGCAGTACTTC; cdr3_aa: CASSPGQGLGEQYF
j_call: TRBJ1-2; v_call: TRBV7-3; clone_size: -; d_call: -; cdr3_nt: TGTGCCAGCAGCTTAGAGGCGACTAACTATGGCTACACCTTC; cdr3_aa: CASSLEATNYGYTF
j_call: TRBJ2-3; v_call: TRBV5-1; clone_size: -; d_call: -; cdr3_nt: TGCGCCAGCAGCTTGGGGACCGTCACAGATACGCAGTATTTT; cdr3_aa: CASSLGTVTDTQYF
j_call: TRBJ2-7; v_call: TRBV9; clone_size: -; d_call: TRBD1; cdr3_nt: TGTGCCAGCAGCCCAACGATGGGGACAGCCATCTACGAGCAGTACTTC; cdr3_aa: CASSPTMGTAIYEQYF
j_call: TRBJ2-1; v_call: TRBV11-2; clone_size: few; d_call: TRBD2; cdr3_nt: TGTGCCAGCAGCTTAATCAGGACTAGGGACAATGAGCAGTTCTTC; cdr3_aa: CASSLIRTRDNEQFF
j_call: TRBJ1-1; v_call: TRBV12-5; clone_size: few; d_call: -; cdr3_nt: TGTGCTAGTGAACAGGGCGGCACTGAAGCTTTCTTT; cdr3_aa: CASEQGGTEAFF
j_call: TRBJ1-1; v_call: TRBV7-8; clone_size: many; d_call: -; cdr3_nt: TGTGCCAGCAGCTTAGGGTCCAGGGGCACTGAAGCTTTCTTT; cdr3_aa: CASSLGSRGTEAFF
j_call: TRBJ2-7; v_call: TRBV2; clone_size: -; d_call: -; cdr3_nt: TGTGCCAGCAGTGAAGGGCCAGGGAGCGGCTACGAGCAGTACTTC; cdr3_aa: CASSEGPGSGYEQYF
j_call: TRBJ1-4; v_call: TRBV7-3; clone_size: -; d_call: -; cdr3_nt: TGTGCCAGCAGCCGGGACGGAGCAACTAATGAAAAACTGTTTTTT; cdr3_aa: CASSRDGATNEKLFF
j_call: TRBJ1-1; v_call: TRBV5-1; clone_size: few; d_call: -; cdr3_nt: TGCGCCAGCAGCTCGACAGTAATTACTGAAGCTTTCTTT; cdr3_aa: CASSSTVITEAFF
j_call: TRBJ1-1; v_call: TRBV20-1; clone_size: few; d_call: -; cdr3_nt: TGCAGTGCTAGAGATAACAGACTAGGAGGCCTGAACACTGAAGCTTTCTTT; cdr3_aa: CSARDNRLGGLNTEAFF
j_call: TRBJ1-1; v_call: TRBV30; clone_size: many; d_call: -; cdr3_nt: TGTGCCTGGAGTAGAGGGCGGAACACTGAAGCTTTCTTT; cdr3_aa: CAWSRGRNTEAFF
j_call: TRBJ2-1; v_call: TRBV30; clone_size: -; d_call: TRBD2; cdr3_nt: TGTGCCTGGATCTCCGGGAGGGCCGATGAGCAGTTCTTC; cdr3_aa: CAWISGRADEQFF
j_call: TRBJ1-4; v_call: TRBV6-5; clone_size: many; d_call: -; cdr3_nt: TGTGCCAGCAGCCCTACGGCGTTTGGGGAAAAACTGTTTTTT; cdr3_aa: CASSPTAFGEKLFF
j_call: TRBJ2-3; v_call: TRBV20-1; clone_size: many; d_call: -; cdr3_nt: TGCAGTGCTAGCCGTGAGGGCTTCACAGATACGCAGTATTTT; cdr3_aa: CSASREGFTDTQYF
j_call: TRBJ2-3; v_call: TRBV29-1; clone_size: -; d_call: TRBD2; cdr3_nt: TGCAGCGTTGTTCCAGGGACTAGCGGCACAGATACGCAGTATTTT; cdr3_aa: CSVVPGTSGTDTQYF
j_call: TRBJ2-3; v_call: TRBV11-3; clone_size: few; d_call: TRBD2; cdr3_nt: TGTGCCAGCAGCACAACGGGAGGGTCGGGAGATACGCAGTATTTT; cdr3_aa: CASSTTGGSGDTQYF
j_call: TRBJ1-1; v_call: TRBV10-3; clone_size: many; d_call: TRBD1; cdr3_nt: TGTGCCATCAGCCGGACAGGGCAGAACACTGAAGCTTTCTTT; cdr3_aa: CAISRTGQNTEAFF
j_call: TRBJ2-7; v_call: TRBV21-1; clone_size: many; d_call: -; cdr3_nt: TGTGCCAGCAGTGGCTTCCGCGCCGGAGTCTACGAGCAGTACTTC; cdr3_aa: CASSGFRAGVYEQYF
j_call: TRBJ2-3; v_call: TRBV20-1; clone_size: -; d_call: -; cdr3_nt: TGCAGTGCTACAGGGCCGTCTAGCACAGATACGCAGTATTTT; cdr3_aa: CSATGPSSTDTQYF
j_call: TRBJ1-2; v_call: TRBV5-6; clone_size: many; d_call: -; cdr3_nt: TGTGCCAGCAGCTTCCGGGCGGGCGGCTACACCTTC; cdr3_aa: CASSFRAGGYTF
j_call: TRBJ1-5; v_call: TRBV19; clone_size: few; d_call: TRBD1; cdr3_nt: TGTGCCAGTAGTATAAGGCAGGGGGATATTCAGCCCCAGCATTTT; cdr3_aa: CASSIRQGDIQPQHF
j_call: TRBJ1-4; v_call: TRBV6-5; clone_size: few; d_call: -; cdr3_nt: TGTGCCAGCAGTTACTTGGGGGCAACTAATGAAAAACTGTTTTTT; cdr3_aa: CASSYLGATNEKLFF